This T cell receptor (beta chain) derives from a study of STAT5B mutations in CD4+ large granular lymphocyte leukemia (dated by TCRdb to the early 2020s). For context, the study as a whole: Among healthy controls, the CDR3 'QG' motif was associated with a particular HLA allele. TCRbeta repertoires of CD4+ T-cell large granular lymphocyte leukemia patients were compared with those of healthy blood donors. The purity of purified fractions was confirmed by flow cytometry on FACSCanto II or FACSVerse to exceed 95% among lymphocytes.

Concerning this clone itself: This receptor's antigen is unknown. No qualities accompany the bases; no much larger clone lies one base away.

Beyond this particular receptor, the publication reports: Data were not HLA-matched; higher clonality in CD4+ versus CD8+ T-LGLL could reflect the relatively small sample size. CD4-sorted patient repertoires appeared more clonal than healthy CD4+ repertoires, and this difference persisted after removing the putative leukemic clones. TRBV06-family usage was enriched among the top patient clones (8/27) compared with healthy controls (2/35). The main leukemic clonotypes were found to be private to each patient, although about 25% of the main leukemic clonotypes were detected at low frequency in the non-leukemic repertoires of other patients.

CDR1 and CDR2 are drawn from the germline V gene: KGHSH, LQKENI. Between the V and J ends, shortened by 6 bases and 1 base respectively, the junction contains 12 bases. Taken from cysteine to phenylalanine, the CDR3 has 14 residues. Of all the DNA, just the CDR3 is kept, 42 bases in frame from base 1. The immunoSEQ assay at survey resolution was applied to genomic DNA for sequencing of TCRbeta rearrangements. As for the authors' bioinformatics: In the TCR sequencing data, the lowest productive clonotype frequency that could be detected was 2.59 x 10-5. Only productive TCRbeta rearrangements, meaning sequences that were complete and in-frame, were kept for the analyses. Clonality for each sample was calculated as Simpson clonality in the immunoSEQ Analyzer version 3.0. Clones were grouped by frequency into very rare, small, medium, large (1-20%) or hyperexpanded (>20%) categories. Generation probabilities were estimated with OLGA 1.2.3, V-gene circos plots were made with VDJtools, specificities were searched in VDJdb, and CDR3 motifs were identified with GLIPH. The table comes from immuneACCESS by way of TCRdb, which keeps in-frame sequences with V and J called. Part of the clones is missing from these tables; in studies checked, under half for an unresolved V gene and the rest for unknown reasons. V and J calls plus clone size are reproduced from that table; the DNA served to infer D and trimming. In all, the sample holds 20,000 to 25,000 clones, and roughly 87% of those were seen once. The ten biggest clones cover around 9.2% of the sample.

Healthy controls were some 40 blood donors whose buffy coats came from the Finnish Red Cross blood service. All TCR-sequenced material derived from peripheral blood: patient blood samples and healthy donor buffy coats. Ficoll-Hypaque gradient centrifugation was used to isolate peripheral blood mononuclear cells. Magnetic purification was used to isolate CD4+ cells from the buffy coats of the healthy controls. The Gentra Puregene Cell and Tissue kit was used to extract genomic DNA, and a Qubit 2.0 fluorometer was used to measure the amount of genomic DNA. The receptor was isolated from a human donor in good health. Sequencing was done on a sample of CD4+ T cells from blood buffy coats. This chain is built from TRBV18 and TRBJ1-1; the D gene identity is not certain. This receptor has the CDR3 CASSQRAENTEAFF. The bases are TGTGCCAGCTCGCAGCGGGCGGAGAACACTGAAGCTTTCTTT.